These 21 T cell receptor beta chains were all obtained from the same sample, sequenced in a study of cytomegalovirus exposure and HLA in healthy donors. PCR involved 60 Vbeta and 13 Jbeta primers. Method: immunoSEQ multiplex PCR; TCRdb's copy keeps in-frame clones and lacks some. The listing contains around 160,000 clones. Sequenced: PBMCs. All receptors derive from a woman between 45 and 65 years old in good health and CMV-seronegative.

The chain combines TRBV18 with TRBJ2-1; 8 nucleotides line up with TRBD2. The CDR3 length is 15 residues. J was trimmed by 7 bases and V by 3 bases; bases with no gene match: 8. CDR1 is KGHSH and CDR2 is LQKENI in the germline V gene. The CDR3 nucleotides read TGTGCCAGCTCACCGTCAGGGCGGGGGGCGAATGAGCAGTTCTTC. Translation gives CASSPSGRGANEQFF.

The rearrangement joins TRBV30 to TRBJ2-7; D remains unclear. The CDR3 contains 13 residues. Trimming took 1 base from V and 1 from J, leaving 8 bases between them. Germline CDR1 reads GTSNPN; CDR2 reads SVGIG (reference sequence). CDR3 bases: TGTGCCTGGAGTGCCTCGACTTCCTACGAGCAGTACTTC. Amino acids: CAWSASTSYEQYF.

J is TRBJ2-7 and V is TRBV7-2; 7 bases align to TRBD1. This CDR3 is 15 amino acids long. Germline CDR1 and CDR2: SGHTA and FQGNSA. The V segment lost 5 bases and the J segment 2 bases; nucleotides outside the gene matches: 9. The CDR3 reads CASSGYGTDTYEQYF. CDR3 DNA: TGTGCCAGCAGCGGCTACGGGACAGACACCTACGAGCAGTACTTC.

The J gene is TRBJ2-7, the V gene TRBV10-1, with 7 bases lining up with TRBD2. Looked up from germline, CDR1 is WNHNN and CDR2 is SYGVQD (reference sequence). The CDR3 length is 18 residues. Germline trimming cut 5 bases from V and 3 bases from J; bases unmatched to any gene: 19. CDR3 DNA: TGCGCCAGCAGTCCCCCGGGACGCGCTTGGGAGGGCGTCTACGAGCAGTACTTC. It encodes CASSPPGRAWEGVYEQYF.

The chain combines TRBV4-2 with TRBJ2-7; 9 nucleotides match TRBD1. The length of the CDR3 is 15 residues. The germline CDR1 and CDR2 sequences are LGHNA and YNFKEQ. The ends lost 0 bases at V and 3 bases at J; junction bases unmatched: 3. As DNA, the CDR3 is TGTGCCAGCAGCCAAGAATACAGGGGGCTCTACGAGCAGTACTTC. Protein product: CASSQEYRGLYEQYF.

The rearrangement joins TRBV27 to TRBJ2-1, with 7 positions matching TRBD2. This CDR3 spans 14 amino acids. The germline V gene has CDR1 MNHEY and CDR2 SMNVEV (reference sequence). V trimming: 2 bases; J trimming: 4 bases; junction bases outside the gene matches: 2. The CDR3, as DNA: TGTGCCAGCAGTTTAGAGGGACTATACAATGAGCAGTTCTTC. It translates to CASSLEGLYNEQFF.

This chain links TRBV18 with TRBJ2-7; 7 bases fit TRBD2. With V trimmed by 1 base and J by 5 bases, 2 bases remained unmatched. Germline assignment: CDR1 KGHSH and CDR2 LQKENI. The CDR3 length is 13 residues. The CDR3 DNA is TGTGCCAGCTCACCACGTCTAGCGGACGAGCAGTACTTC. This codes for CASSPRLADEQYF.

The CDR3: CASSLDRGDEQYF. The CDR3 DNA reads TGTGCCAGCAGCTTGGACAGGGGCGACGAGCAGTACTTC. The genes are TRBV5-6 and TRBJ2-7; 7 nucleotides match TRBD1. The V gene's germline CDR1 is SGHDT and CDR2 YYEEEE. The CDR3 has 13 amino acids. The junction had 2 bases not matched to a gene; V was cut back by 0 bases and J by 5 bases.

The genes are TRBV6-6 and TRBJ2-1; D unresolved. Trimming took 1 base from V and 10 from J, leaving 8 bases between them. The CDR3 covers 12 residues. Germline-derived CDR1 and CDR2 are MNHNY and SVGAGI (reference sequence). This CDR3 is CASSYLLREQFF. The CDR3 coding sequence is TGTGCCAGCAGTTACTTACTAAGGGAGCAGTTCTTC.

This chain joins TRBV29-1 and TRBJ2-3; D gene unclear. The CDR3 loop spans 12 amino acids. Germline lookup yields CDR1 SQVTM and CDR2 ANQGSEA. V was clipped by 1 base and J by 4 bases, with 6 bases between them. CDR3 loop: CSVEAAADTQYF. CDR3 DNA: TGCAGCGTTGAAGCTGCAGCAGATACGCAGTATTTT.

This chain links TRBV19 with TRBJ1-1; a possible D gene is TRBD1 (5 bases). The CDR3 is 13 residues long. CDR1 LNHDA and CDR2 SQIVND come from the germline V gene (reference sequence). Trimming cost V 4 bases and J 4 bases, with 10 bases left between them. The CDR3 here is CASSKVRGTEAFF. The CDR3 coding sequence is TGTGCCAGTAGTAAGGTAAGGGGCACTGAAGCTTTCTTT.

The chain carries TRBV5-8 and TRBJ2-5; a possible D gene is TRBD1 (5 bases). Germline V gives CDR1 SGHTS, CDR2 YDEGEE. V was clipped by 2 bases and J by 5 bases, with 13 bases between them. There are 14 residues in the CDR3. CDR3 loop: CASSLLGAWETQYF. CDR3 in DNA: TGTGCCAGCAGCTTATTAGGGGCGTGGGAGACCCAGTACTTC.

The chain couples TRBV19 to TRBJ1-2; D is perhaps TRBD1 (5 bases). This CDR3 has 14 amino acids. V lost 3 bases and J 4 bases, leaving 12 bases between the germline ends. Germline V lookup: CDR1 LNHDA, CDR2 SQIVND (reference sequence). The CDR3 region is CASSMGGLGYGYTF. CDR3 DNA: TGTGCCAGTAGTATGGGGGGTCTAGGCTATGGCTACACCTTC.

The rearrangement links TRBV10-1 to TRBJ2-5; possible D gene TRBD2, 6 bases. Germline values: CDR1 WNHNN, CDR2 SYGVQD (reference sequence). The V end was cut by 6 bases, the J end by 5 bases, with 19 bases between. The CDR3 spans 15 residues. This chain's CDR3 is CASSPNVSGSETQYF. CDR3 bases: TGCGCCAGCAGCCCCAACGTAAGCGGGTCGGAGACCCAGTACTTC.

This CDR3 reads CAWASAGYEQYF. The DNA for the CDR3 is TGTGCCTGGGCTAGCGCCGGCTACGAGCAGTACTTC. V gene TRBV30 combines with J gene TRBJ2-7; D is perhaps TRBD2 (6 bases). The V end lost 5 bases, the J end lost 3 bases, and 11 bases lay between the germline ends. This CDR3 comprises 12 residues. Germline CDR1 GTSNPN, CDR2 SVGIG (reference sequence).

V and J are TRBV7-2 and TRBJ1-2; a weak D match, TRBD1 (5 bases). Germline V gene lookup returns CDR1 SGHTA and CDR2 FQGNSA. V lost 7 bases, J lost 7 bases, and 16 bases lay in between. CDR3 length: 13 residues. DNA for the CDR3: TGTGCCAGCACCCCCCTCGGGGGAGGTGGCTACACCTTC. Its protein product is CASTPLGGGGYTF.

This rearrangement joins TRBV28 to TRBJ1-6; TRBD1 might be the D (6 bases). V lost 7 bases, J lost 6 bases, and 10 bases lay in between. This CDR3 spans 13 amino acids. Germline V gene lookup returns CDR1 MDHEN and CDR2 SYDVKM. The CDR3 DNA sequence: TGTGCCAGCAATTGGGACACTAATTCACCCCTCCACTTT. Translating gives CASNWDTNSPLHF.

The genes are TRBV9 and TRBJ2-2; 7 positions match TRBD1. Germline CDR1 reads SGDLS; CDR2 reads YYNGEE. This CDR3 comprises 15 residues. V was clipped by 4 bases and J by 8 bases; unmatched bases: 11. The CDR3 DNA reads TGTGCCAGCAGCCCAGGACAGGTCCCCACTGGGGAGCTGTTTTTT. This translates into CASSPGQVPTGELFF.

This rearrangement joins TRBV5-1 to TRBJ1-5; no clear D. CDR1 is SGHRS, CDR2 YFSETQ, per germline. The CDR3 has 13 residues. V lost 4 bases and J lost 5, with 10 bases in between. The CDR3 bases are TGCGCCAGCAGCCTCGAGGGCTATCAGCCCCAGCATTTT. It codes for CASSLEGYQPQHF.

The chain recombines TRBV19 with TRBJ2-7, with a weak D call TRBD2 (7 bases). CDR3 length: 15 amino acids. Looked up from germline, CDR1 is LNHDA and CDR2 is SQIVND (reference sequence). Trimming pared 2 bases from V and 5 bases from J, leaving 16 bases between. CDR3 DNA: TGTGCCAGTAGTATAATCCGGTCGGGGGGCCACGAGCAGTACTTC. This gives the protein CASSIIRSGGHEQYF.

The chain has TRBV9 and TRBJ2-7; TRBD1 is a possible D gene (6 bases). V lost 3 bases, J lost 2 bases, and 9 bases lay in between. The V gene's germline CDR1 is SGDLS and CDR2 YYNGEE. The CDR3 has 13 residues. This CDR3 reads CASSGTETYEQYF. The CDR3 region has the DNA TGTGCCAGCAGCGGGACAGAGACCTACGAGCAGTACTTC.